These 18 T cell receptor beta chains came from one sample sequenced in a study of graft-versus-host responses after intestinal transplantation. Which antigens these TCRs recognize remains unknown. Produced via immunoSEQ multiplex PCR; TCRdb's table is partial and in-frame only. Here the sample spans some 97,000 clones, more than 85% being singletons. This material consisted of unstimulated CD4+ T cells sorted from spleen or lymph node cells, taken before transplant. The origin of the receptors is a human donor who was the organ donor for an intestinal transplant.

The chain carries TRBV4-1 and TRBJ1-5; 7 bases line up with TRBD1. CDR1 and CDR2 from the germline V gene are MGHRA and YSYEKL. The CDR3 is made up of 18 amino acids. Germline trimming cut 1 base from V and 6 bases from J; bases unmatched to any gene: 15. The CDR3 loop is CASSQVWPVQDRSQPQHF. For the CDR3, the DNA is TGCGCCAGCAGCCAAGTTTGGCCAGTTCAGGACAGGAGTCAGCCCCAGCATTTT.

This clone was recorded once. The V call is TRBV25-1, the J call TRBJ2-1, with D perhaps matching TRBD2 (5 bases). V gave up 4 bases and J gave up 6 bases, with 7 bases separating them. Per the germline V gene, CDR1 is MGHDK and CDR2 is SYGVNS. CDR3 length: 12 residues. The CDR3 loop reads CASSVEGNEQFF. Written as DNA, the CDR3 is TGTGCCAGCAGTGTAGAGGGCAATGAGCAGTTCTTC.

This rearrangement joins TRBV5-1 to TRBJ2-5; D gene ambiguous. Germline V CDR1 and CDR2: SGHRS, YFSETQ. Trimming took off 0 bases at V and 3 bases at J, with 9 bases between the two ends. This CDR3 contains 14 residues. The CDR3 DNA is TGCGCCAGCAGCTTGGAAAGCTTCAAAGAGACCCAGTACTTC. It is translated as CASSLESFKETQYF.

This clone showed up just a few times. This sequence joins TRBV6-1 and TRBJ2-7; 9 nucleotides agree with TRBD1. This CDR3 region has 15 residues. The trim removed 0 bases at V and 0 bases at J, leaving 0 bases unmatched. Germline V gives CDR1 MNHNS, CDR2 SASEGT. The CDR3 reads CASSEATGGSYEQYF. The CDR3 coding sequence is TGTGCCAGCAGTGAAGCGACAGGGGGCTCCTACGAGCAGTACTTC.

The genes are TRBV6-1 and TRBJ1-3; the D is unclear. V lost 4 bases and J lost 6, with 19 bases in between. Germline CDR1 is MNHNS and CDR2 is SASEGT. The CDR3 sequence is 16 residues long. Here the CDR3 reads CASSAHPGPQVNTIYF. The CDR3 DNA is TGTGCCAGCAGTGCTCATCCGGGCCCCCAAGTAAACACCATATATTTT.

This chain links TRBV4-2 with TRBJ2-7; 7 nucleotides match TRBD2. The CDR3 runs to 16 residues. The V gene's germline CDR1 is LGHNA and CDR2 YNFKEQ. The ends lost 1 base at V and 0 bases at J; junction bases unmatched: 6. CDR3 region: CASSQVGGGYSYEQYF. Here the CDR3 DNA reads TGTGCCAGCAGCCAAGTGGGCGGGGGTTACTCCTACGAGCAGTACTTC.

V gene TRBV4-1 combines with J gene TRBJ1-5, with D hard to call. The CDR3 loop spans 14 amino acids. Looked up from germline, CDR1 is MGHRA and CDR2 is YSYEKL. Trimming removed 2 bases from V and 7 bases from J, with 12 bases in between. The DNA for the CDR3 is TGCGCCAGCAGCCAATTGTTACAAGTCCAGCCCCAGCATTTT. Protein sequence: CASSQLLQVQPQHF.

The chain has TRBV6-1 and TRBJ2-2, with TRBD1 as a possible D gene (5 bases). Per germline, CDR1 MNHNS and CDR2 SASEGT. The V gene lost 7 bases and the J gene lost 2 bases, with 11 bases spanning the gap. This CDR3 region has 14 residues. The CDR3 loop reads CASTLQGNTGELFF. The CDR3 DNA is TGTGCCAGCACACTCCAGGGAAACACCGGGGAGCTGTTTTTT.

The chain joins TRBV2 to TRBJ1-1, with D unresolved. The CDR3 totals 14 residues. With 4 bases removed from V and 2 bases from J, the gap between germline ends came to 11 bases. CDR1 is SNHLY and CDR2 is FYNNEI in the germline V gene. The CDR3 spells CASSVGVGNTEAFF. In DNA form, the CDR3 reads TGTGCCAGCAGTGTTGGGGTTGGAAACACTGAAGCTTTCTTT.

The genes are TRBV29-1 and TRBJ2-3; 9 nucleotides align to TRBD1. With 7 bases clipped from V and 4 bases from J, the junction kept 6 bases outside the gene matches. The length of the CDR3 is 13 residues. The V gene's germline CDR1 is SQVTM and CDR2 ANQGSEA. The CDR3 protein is CSATRQGADTQYF. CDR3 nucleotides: TGCAGCGCCACACGACAGGGGGCAGATACGCAGTATTTT.

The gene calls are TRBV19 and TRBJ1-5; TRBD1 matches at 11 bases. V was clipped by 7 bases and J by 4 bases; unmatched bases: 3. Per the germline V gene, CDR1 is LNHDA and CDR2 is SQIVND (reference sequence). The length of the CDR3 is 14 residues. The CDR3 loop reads CASTRDRGNQPQHF. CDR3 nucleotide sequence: TGTGCCAGTACCCGGGACAGGGGGAATCAGCCCCAGCATTTT.

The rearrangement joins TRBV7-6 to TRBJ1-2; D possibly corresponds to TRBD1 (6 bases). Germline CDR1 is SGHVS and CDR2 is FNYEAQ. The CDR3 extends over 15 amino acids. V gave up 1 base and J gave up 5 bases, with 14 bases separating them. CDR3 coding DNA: TGTGCCAGCAGCTTAGATACAGGGCGTCCTTATGGCTACACCTTC. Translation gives CASSLDTGRPYGYTF.

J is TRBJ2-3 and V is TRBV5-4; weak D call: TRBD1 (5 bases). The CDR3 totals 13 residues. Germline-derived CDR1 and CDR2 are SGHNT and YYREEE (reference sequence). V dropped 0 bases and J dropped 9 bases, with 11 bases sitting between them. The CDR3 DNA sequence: TGTGCCAGCAGCTTGGCGCCAGGGAACACGCAGTATTTT. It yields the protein CASSLAPGNTQYF.

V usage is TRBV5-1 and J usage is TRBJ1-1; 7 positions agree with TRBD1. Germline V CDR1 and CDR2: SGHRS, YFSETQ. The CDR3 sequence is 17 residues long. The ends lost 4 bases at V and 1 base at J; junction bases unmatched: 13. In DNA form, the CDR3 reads TGCGCCAGCAGCCTAGCAACAGGGGTCGTAGGGAACACTGAAGCTTTCTTT. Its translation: CASSLATGVVGNTEAFF.

The CDR3 loop reads CAWTSRSYEQYF. In DNA, the CDR3 is TGTGCCTGGACTTCAAGGTCCTACGAGCAGTACTTC. This sequence joins TRBV30 and TRBJ2-7; D gene ambiguous. The V end was cut by 4 bases, the J end by 1 base, with 8 bases between. This CDR3 has 12 amino acids. Per the germline V gene, CDR1 is GTSNPN and CDR2 is SVGIG (reference sequence).

CDR3 loop: CASSYSSGKNTQYF. In DNA form, the CDR3 reads TGTGCCAGCAGTTACTCCTCAGGGAAAAATACGCAGTATTTT. The rearrangement links TRBV6-5 to TRBJ2-3, with D perhaps matching TRBD1 (5 bases). CDR1 MNHEY and CDR2 SVGAGI come from the germline V gene. The CDR3 consists of 14 residues. V shed 0 bases and J shed 7 bases, with 11 bases lying between them.

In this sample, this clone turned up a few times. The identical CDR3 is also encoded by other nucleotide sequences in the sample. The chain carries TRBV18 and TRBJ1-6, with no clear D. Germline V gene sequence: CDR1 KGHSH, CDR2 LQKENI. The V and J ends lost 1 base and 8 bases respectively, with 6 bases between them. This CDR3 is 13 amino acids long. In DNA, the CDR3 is TGTGCCAGCTCACCACAGGGAGATTCACCCCTCCACTTT. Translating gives CASSPQGDSPLHF.

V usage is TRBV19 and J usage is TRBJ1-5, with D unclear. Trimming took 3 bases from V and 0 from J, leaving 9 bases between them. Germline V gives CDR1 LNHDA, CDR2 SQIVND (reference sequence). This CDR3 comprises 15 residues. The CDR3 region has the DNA TGTGCCAGTAGTATGCAAGTTTATAGCAATCAGCCCCAGCATTTT. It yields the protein CASSMQVYSNQPQHF.